The T cell receptor beta chain described here comes from a study of T cells after yellow fever vaccination. V shed 5 bases and J 0 bases; nucleotides not matched to a gene: 15. The CDR3 runs 18 residues. The germline CDR1 and CDR2 sequences are SGHAT and FQNNGV. Each CDR3 protein is one row after TCRdb ran MiXCR on the 5' RACE reads. The table records around 590,000 distinct CDR3 sequences, roughly an eighth of them present only once. This clonotype was seen a few times. The source is a man in his thirties or forties who received the YFV17D yellow fever vaccine. The starting material was PBMCs, obtained on the day of the yellow fever booster vaccination. The chain uses TRBV11-2 and TRBJ2-7; the match to TRBD2 covers 8 bases. The CDR3 sequence is CASSRGILGGLASYEQYF. The CDR3 DNA reads as TGTGCCAGCAGCCGCGGAATTCTTGGAGGACTAGCCTCCTACGAGCAGTACTTC.